One TCR beta chain is described in this entry. Its binding antigen is unknown. No qualities accompany the bases; no much larger clone lies one base away. This sample was included in a study of blood T cell repertoires in COVID-19 (dated by TCRdb to between 2020 and 2021). Regarding the study in general: The collaborator samples originated in the United States, Italy and Spain and spanned the acute and convalescent phases of COVID-19. The dataset comprised deeply sampled blood TCRbeta repertoires from subjects exposed to, actively infected with, or recovered from COVID-19. The material from the prospective study consisted of cDNA or gDNA derived from T cells, B-cell-depleted T cells, or PBMCs. Sample metadata almost always included a de-identified subject ID, COVID-19 status, age in years and sex. The samples were drawn from the first 160 participants of the ongoing ImmuneRACE study and from over 950 subjects provided by 6 global collaborators. Where HLA class I and class II types were available, the types were taken from metadata supplied by the sample provider, not from assay-based typing. The repertoires were released in a freely available public database meant as a resource for research on the immune response to SARS-CoV-2. Broader findings and caveats from the paper: Clinical and demographic metadata were provided uncurated, with the amount varying by source and participant.

The immunoSEQ Assay, a bias-controlled multiplex PCR, was used to amplify TCRbeta CDR3 regions from genomic DNA. Concerning the study's data processing: Within the assay, amplification of reference gene primers was used to estimate how many nucleated cells each sample contained. Sequence reads were collapsed and filtered to measure the absolute abundance of every unique TCRbeta CDR3 rearrangement. For each sample, productive Simpson clonality was calculated by taking the square root of Simpson's diversity index across productive rearrangements. This immuneACCESS table, as held by TCRdb, lists in-frame sequences with V and J called but not all clones. Of the missing ones, under half trace to an unresolved V gene in checked studies; the others have no known cause. V and J calls and clone size follow that table, whereas D and trimming were derived from the DNA. This sample holds approximately 200,000 clones; about 88% were observed only once. Together, the top ten hold around 2.9% of the sample.

A second Seattle source provided samples from volunteer blood donors who had recovered from COVID-19. Whole blood was collected in K2EDTA tubes by collaborating institutions according to the institutions' own protocols. For TCRbeta analysis, collaborator samples were shipped as frozen whole blood, as isolated PBMCs, or as DNA extracted from either sample type. The sequencing input was peripheral blood. The sequence was obtained from a man aged 45 to 65 who had recovered from COVID-19.

At the DNA level, the sequence is TGTGCCAGCAGCTCCCCCCCCGGCTACACCTTC. This is translated as CASSSPPGYTF. The chain links TRBV28 with TRBJ1-2; the D segment cannot be called with confidence. The CDR3 has 11 amino acids, counting the end cysteine and phenylalanine. Here the CDR3 DNA is all that survives: 33 bases in frame from base 1. Between the V and J ends, shortened by 6 bases and 8 bases respectively, the junction contains 10 bases. Looking up the germline V gene yields CDR1 MDHEN and CDR2 SYDVKM.